This T cell receptor (beta chain) was obtained from a study of shared T cell receptors in the human thymus. V shed 3 bases and J 2 bases; nucleotides not matched to a gene: 3. Germline assignment: CDR1 SQVTM and CDR2 ANQGSEA. The CDR3 has 14 amino acids. TCRdb's table, derived via immunoSEQ multiplex PCR, lists solely in-frame clones and lacks some. The data show about 660,000 clones, approximately 88% seen once. The sample was also reused in another study, on human thymus T cells. This second study notes: Congenital heart defects were the reason for the corrective surgery that the donors, healthy Finnish infants, were having. Resections from corrective heart surgery provided thymus tissue. Seemingly biased V and J gene usage marked thymic and blood repertoires. Highly overlapping thymic repertoires in unrelated individuals were reported by related research.

Sequencing was carried out using thymocytes. This chain uses TRBV29-1 with TRBJ2-5; 10 bases are a match to TRBD2. This TCR was recovered from a boy in the first two years of life with a congenital heart defect. The CDR3 is CSVESGRAQETQYF. In DNA form, the CDR3 reads TGCAGCGTTGAGAGCGGGAGGGCTCAAGAGACCCAGTACTTC.